These 10 T cell receptor beta chains share one sample of origin, sequenced in a study of CD8+ T cells in alopecia areata. RNA, once extracted, was reverse transcribed into cDNA for use as the sequencing template. Assay: immunoSEQ multiplex PCR; the TCRdb copy retains only in-frame clones and omits some. There are about 69,000 clones in the sample; 55% to 65% occur only once, and around a sixth lies in the top ten. Sequenced material: CD8+ T cells sorted from blood, taken at week 0. Every receptor here comes from a human donor with alopecia areata.

CDR3 amino acids: CASSVVDEFVGELFF. The CDR3 DNA reads TGTGCCAGCAGCGTAGTTGATGAGTTTGTCGGGGAGCTGTTTTTT. The chain couples TRBV9 to TRBJ2-2, with D unclear. The germline CDR1 and CDR2 sequences are SGDLS and YYNGEE. Trimming took off 0 bases at V and 7 bases at J, with 13 bases between the two ends. CDR3 length equals 15 residues.

As to this clone: This sample also contains other DNA sequences that code for the same CDR3. The chain carries TRBV5-4 and TRBJ1-6; D is uncertain. V lost 4 bases and J 0 bases, leaving 11 bases between the germline ends. The CDR3 has 16 residues. The germline V gene has CDR1 SGHNT and CDR2 YYREEE (reference sequence). The CDR3 is CASSPGGSSYNSPLHF. The DNA for the CDR3 is TGTGCCAGCAGCCCAGGAGGGAGCTCCTATAATTCACCCCTCCACTTT.

The chain recombines TRBV7-2 with TRBJ2-5; 7 nucleotides align to TRBD2. The CDR3 covers 15 residues. With 8 bases clipped from V and 3 bases from J, the junction kept 12 bases outside the gene matches. Germline V lookup: CDR1 SGHTA, CDR2 FQGNSA. CDR3 sequence: CASSDWGEGKETQYF. The CDR3 DNA reads TGTGCCAGCTCCGACTGGGGGGAGGGGAAAGAGACCCAGTACTTC.

This clone came up a few times. This rearrangement joins TRBV6-6 to TRBJ2-2; D is undetermined. V was trimmed by 0 bases and J by 7 bases, leaving 6 bases between them. Per the germline V gene, CDR1 is MNHNY and CDR2 is SVGAGI (reference sequence). The CDR3 extends over 13 amino acids. As DNA, the CDR3 is TGTGCCAGCAGTTACTCGGCTATCGGGGAGCTGTTTTTT. The encoded protein is CASSYSAIGELFF.

The chain carries TRBV29-1 and TRBJ2-6; D unresolved. Trimming cost V 4 bases and J 1 base, with 8 bases left between them. This CDR3 is 14 amino acids long. Germline CDR1 and CDR2: SQVTM and ANQGSEA. The chain's CDR3 is CSVVTSSGANVLTF. The CDR3 DNA sequence: TGCAGCGTTGTTACTTCTTCTGGGGCCAACGTCCTGACTTTC.

This clone has a single count. J is TRBJ1-1 and V is TRBV9, with 7 bases fitting TRBD1. V lost 3 bases to trimming and J lost 4 bases; unmatched junction nucleotides: 0. The CDR3 length is 12 residues. Germline-derived CDR1 and CDR2 are SGDLS and YYNGEE. CDR3 in DNA: TGTGCCAGCAGCGCAGGGGGCACTGAAGCTTTCTTT. It yields the protein CASSAGGTEAFF. The entire variable domain, with the rest obtained from reference TRBV9 and TRBJ1-1, is as follows: DSGVTQTPKHLITATGQRVTLRCSPRSGDLSVYWYQQSLDQGLQFLIQYYNGEERAKGNILERFSAQQFPDLHSELNLSSLELGDSALYFCASSAGGTEAFFGQGTRLTVV.

This clone was observed once. V gene TRBV6-5 combines with J gene TRBJ2-7; 7 bases are a match to TRBD2. The junction had 10 bases not matched to a gene; V was cut back by 9 bases and J by 5 bases. The CDR3 covers 13 residues. Germline V gene sequence: CDR1 MNHEY, CDR2 SVGAGI. DNA for the CDR3: TGTGCCAGGGTCCCGGGAGGTTCCCACGAGCAGTACTTC. Encoded protein: CARVPGGSHEQYF.

The chain couples TRBV28 to TRBJ1-2; 10 nucleotides match TRBD1. V lost 6 bases and J lost 5; bases outside the gene matches: 6. Per the germline V gene, CDR1 is MDHEN and CDR2 is SYDVKM. The CDR3 is 14 residues long. CDR3 nucleotides: TGTGCCAGCAGACAGACAGGGGGCTGGTATGGCTACACCTTC. Translated: CASRQTGGWYGYTF.

This clone was detected only a few times. The CDR3 loop reads CASSLASSGEYEQYF. In DNA, the CDR3 is TGTGCCAGCAGCTTGGCGTCTAGCGGAGAGTACGAGCAGTACTTC. The genes are TRBV5-4 and TRBJ2-7; 7 bases align to TRBD2. With 0 bases clipped from V and 4 bases from J, the junction kept 7 bases outside the gene matches. In germline, CDR1 is SGHNT, CDR2 YYREEE (reference sequence). The CDR3 sequence is 15 residues long.

This clone was picked up many times. The chain uses TRBV9 and TRBJ2-1, with TRBD2 identical over 7 bases. Germline assignment: CDR1 SGDLS and CDR2 YYNGEE. The CDR3 is made up of 14 amino acids. J was trimmed by 2 bases and V by 3 bases; bases with no gene match: 2. For the CDR3, the DNA is TGTGCCAGCAGCGGAGGGACTACCTACAATGAGCAGTTCTTC. Encoded protein: CASSGGTTYNEQFF.